Below are 22 T cell receptor beta chains sequenced from a single sample in a study of glioma-infiltrating T cells after dendritic cell vaccination listed by TCRdb under 2016. Preparation of the library involved the immunoSEQ multiplex PCR assay. Entries here come from immuneACCESS through TCRdb and include only in-frame sequences with V and J called. Some clones fail to appear in such tables; in the studies checked, an unresolved V gene covers under half of the shortfall, and the cause of the remainder is unknown. The sample has 100,000 or so clones on record, around 80% of them singletons. The ten most abundant clones make up under 6.5% of the sample. The time point label of this sample denotes: after dendritic cell vaccination, including at tumor progression/relapse. Specimen: blood, collected after dendritic cell vaccination. The source is a human donor with glioblastoma.

The chain combines TRBV9 with TRBJ1-6; 8 bases map to TRBD1. The CDR3 covers 16 residues. V was clipped by 3 bases and J by 3 bases; unmatched bases: 5. Germline V gives CDR1 SGDLS, CDR2 YYNGEE. The CDR3 region is CASSADDRGYNSPLHF. The DNA of the CDR3 is TGTGCCAGCAGCGCGGACGACAGGGGCTATAATTCACCCCTCCACTTT.

This clone has just a few counts. The chain recombines TRBV7-3 with TRBJ2-5; a weak D match, TRBD2 (5 bases). This CDR3 is built from 16 residues. V lost 1 base to trimming and J lost 2 bases, with 14 bases between them. Germline values: CDR1 SGHTA, CDR2 FQGTGA. The CDR3 here is CASSLNGRWRQETQYF. In DNA, the CDR3 is TGTGCCAGCAGCTTAAACGGACGATGGAGGCAAGAGACCCAGTACTTC.

The CDR3 region is CAISESGAGETQYF. Written as DNA, the CDR3 is TGTGCCATCAGTGAGTCGGGAGCGGGGGAGACCCAGTACTTC. The V and J genes are TRBV10-3 and TRBJ2-5, with 7 bases that match TRBD2. Germline V gene lookup returns CDR1 ENHRY and CDR2 SYGVKD. Unmatched junction bases numbered 3, after V lost 0 bases and J lost 5 bases. This CDR3 has 14 residues.

The chain is built from TRBV18 and TRBJ1-1; D is uncertain. Per the germline V gene, CDR1 is KGHSH and CDR2 is LQKENI. The CDR3 length is 14 residues. Between the trimmed V and J ends, which lost 1 base and 5 bases, there was a span of 11 bases. The CDR3 region has the DNA TGTGCCAGCTCACCACAGGGAGGGAGGACTGAAGCTTTCTTT. It codes for CASSPQGGRTEAFF. Looking up the rest from reference TRBV18 and TRBJ1-1 gives the full variable domain: NAGVMQNPRHLVRRRGQEARLRCSPMKGHSHVYWYRQLPEEGLKFMVYLQKENIIDESGMPKERFSAEFPKEGPSILRIQQVVRGDSAAYFCASSPQGGRTEAFFGQGTRLTVV.

The chain couples TRBV30 to TRBJ1-4; 8 nucleotides line up with TRBD1. Germline V gene lookup returns CDR1 GTSNPN and CDR2 SVGIG (reference sequence). With V trimmed by 2 bases and J by 6 bases, 5 bases remained unmatched. This CDR3 region has 14 residues. The CDR3: CAWSSDRAYEKLFF. The CDR3 bases are TGTGCCTGGAGTTCGGACAGGGCTTATGAAAAACTGTTTTTT.

The chain combines TRBV6-1 with TRBJ1-4; D is possibly TRBD1 (5 bases). The germline V gene encodes CDR1 MNHNS and CDR2 SASEGT. Trimming shortened V by 2 bases and J by 8 bases, and 15 bases separated the two germline ends. There are 15 residues in the CDR3. The CDR3 DNA reads TGTGCCAGCAGTGAACTTGGGCAGGGCGAAGAAAAACTGTTTTTT. Translation gives CASSELGQGEEKLFF.

The chain uses TRBV14 and TRBJ1-2, with TRBD1 matching 7 bases. In germline, CDR1 is SGHDN, CDR2 FVKESK. The CDR3 is 17 amino acids. V gave up 1 base and J gave up 0 bases; unmatched junction bases: 8. CDR3 amino acids: CASSQGRGRFANYGYTF. The CDR3 DNA reads TGTGCCAGCAGCCAAGGGAGGGGGCGCTTCGCTAACTATGGCTACACCTTC.

J is TRBJ2-7 and V is TRBV28; 7 bases agree with TRBD2. Germline V gene lookup returns CDR1 MDHEN and CDR2 SYDVKM. This CDR3 region has 15 residues. J lost 4 bases, V lost 8 bases, and 14 bases had no gene match. The CDR3: CASGARTRLAYEQYF. DNA of the CDR3: TGTGCCAGCGGTGCAAGGACTAGATTGGCGTACGAGCAGTACTTC.

This clone showed up just once. The chain is built from TRBV30 and TRBJ1-1, with 7 bases identical to TRBD1. CDR3 length: 12 amino acids. CDR1 is GTSNPN and CDR2 is SVGIG in the germline V gene (reference sequence). Trimming removed 5 bases from V and 7 bases from J; junction bases left unmatched: 7. The CDR3 nucleotides read TGTGCCTGGGAGAGGGGGCAGATTGAAGCTTTCTTT. As protein: CAWERGQIEAFF.

This clone was seen a few times. The chain couples TRBV6-6 to TRBJ1-2; 10 bases fit TRBD1. The CDR3 length is 15 residues. Germline CDR1 MNHNY, CDR2 SVGAGI (reference sequence). V was clipped by 4 bases and J by 4 bases; unmatched bases: 6. The CDR3 spells CASSSPGQGFYGYTF. The CDR3 DNA follows: TGTGCCAGCAGTTCCCCGGGACAGGGGTTCTATGGCTACACCTTC.

The chain links TRBV7-8 to TRBJ1-5; D might be TRBD1 (5 bases). This CDR3 has 13 residues. Between the trimmed V and J ends, which lost 5 bases and 4 bases, there was a span of 9 bases. Germline CDR1 and CDR2: SGHVS and FQNEAQ. The CDR3 DNA is TGTGCCAGCAGCCAAAGACAGAATCAGCCCCAGCATTTT. The encoded protein is CASSQRQNQPQHF.

The gene calls are TRBV19 and TRBJ1-2; 7 bases are shared with TRBD1. CDR3 length: 15 amino acids. With 5 bases clipped from V and 4 bases from J, the junction kept 10 bases outside the gene matches. Germline V gives CDR1 LNHDA, CDR2 SQIVND (reference sequence). As DNA, the CDR3 is TGTGCCAGTAGTGTAAGACAGGGATACGGCTATGGCTACACCTTC. This translates into CASSVRQGYGYGYTF.

CDR3 coding DNA: TGTGCCATCAGTGAGGCGGGGGCCCACGAGCAGTACTTC. It codes for CAISEAGAHEQYF. The gene calls are TRBV10-3 and TRBJ2-7, with TRBD2 as a possible D gene (7 bases). The germline gives CDR1 ENHRY, CDR2 SYGVKD. V was pared by 2 bases and J by 5 bases, with 10 bases between. This CDR3 spans 13 amino acids.

The chain uses TRBV18 and TRBJ1-2; tentative D call: TRBD1 (5 bases). Trimming removed 2 bases from V and 3 bases from J, with 13 bases in between. CDR3 length equals 15 residues. CDR1 and CDR2 (germline): KGHSH, LQKENI. For the CDR3, the DNA is TGTGCCAGCTCACCAAATGGGGCAGCCGACTATGGCTACACCTTC. Protein: CASSPNGAADYGYTF. The full variable domain, rest sourced from reference TRBV18 and TRBJ1-2, is NAGVMQNPRHLVRRRGQEARLRCSPMKGHSHVYWYRQLPEEGLKFMVYLQKENIIDESGMPKERFSAEFPKEGPSILRIQQVVRGDSAAYFCASSPNGAADYGYTFGSGTRLTVV.

The chain has TRBV4-1 and TRBJ2-3; D possibly corresponds to TRBD1 (6 bases). The V gene lost 1 base and the J gene lost 3 bases, with 11 bases spanning the gap. The germline V gene encodes CDR1 MGHRA and CDR2 YSYEKL. The CDR3 length is 15 residues. CDR3 in DNA: TGCGCCAGCAGCCAAGCCCCCACAGGGACAGATACGCAGTATTTT. This sequence encodes CASSQAPTGTDTQYF.

This clone was seen ten or more times. The chain uses TRBV7-2 and TRBJ2-7; tentative D call: TRBD2 (6 bases). Trimming left V 5 bases short and J 4 bases short, with 15 bases between. Per germline, CDR1 SGHTA and CDR2 FQGNSA. The CDR3 runs to 14 residues. CDR3 sequence (DNA): TGTGCCAGCAGCCCCTCGGTGGCGGGGTACGAGCAGTACTTC. Translation: CASSPSVAGYEQYF.

This chain links TRBV6-1 with TRBJ2-2, with 11 bases matching TRBD2. The CDR3 covers 19 residues. V shed 0 bases and J 5 bases; nucleotides not matched to a gene: 11. Germline V gives CDR1 MNHNS, CDR2 SASEGT. CDR3 loop: CASSEARPRGLAGTGELFF. The CDR3 DNA reads as TGTGCCAGCAGTGAAGCGCGCCCTCGAGGACTAGCGGGTACCGGGGAGCTGTTTTTT.

The V and J genes are TRBV6-5 and TRBJ2-7; D is perhaps TRBD1 (6 bases). Between the trimmed V and J ends, which lost 5 bases and 2 bases, there was a span of 16 bases. The length of the CDR3 is 15 residues. In germline, CDR1 is MNHEY, CDR2 SVGAGI. CDR3 sequence: CASSQTGLFPYEQYF. The CDR3 bases are TGTGCCAGCAGTCAAACAGGGCTTTTTCCCTACGAGCAGTACTTC.

The table lists this clone with a count of one. The rearrangement uses TRBV9 and TRBJ2-1, with 13 bases lining up with TRBD2. Per germline, CDR1 SGDLS and CDR2 YYNGEE. Unmatched junction bases numbered 6, after V lost 0 bases and J lost 9 bases. The CDR3 has 16 residues. Here the CDR3 reads CASSVGLAGGLGEQFF. The CDR3 DNA reads as TGTGCCAGCAGCGTAGGACTAGCGGGAGGTCTGGGTGAGCAGTTCTTC.

Concerning this clone itself: A junction end diverges from the germline sequence, so it may reflect a read error. V usage is TRBV7-3 and J usage is TRBJ2-5; TRBD2 aligns across 10 bases. The length of the CDR3 is 16 residues. Germline CDR1 and CDR2: SGHTA and FQGTGA. CDR3 DNA: TGTACCAGCAGCCCCCAAGCGGGGGGGACGGGGGAGACCCAGTACTTC. It is translated as CTSSPQAGGTGETQYF. Filled out from reference TRBV7-3 and TRBJ2-5, the complete variable domain reads GAGVSQTPSNKVTEKGKYVELRCDPISGHTALYWYRQSLGQGPEFLIYFQGTGAADDSGLPNDRFFAVRPEGSVSTLKIQRTERGDSAVYLCTSSPQAGGTGETQYFGPGTRLLVL.

The chain combines TRBV30 with TRBJ1-2; TRBD1 matches at 11 bases. The length of the CDR3 is 15 residues. V gave up 0 bases and J gave up 5 bases; unmatched junction bases: 5. Germline V gives CDR1 GTSNPN, CDR2 SVGIG (reference sequence). The CDR3 is CAWSVSGTGGYGYTF. The CDR3 bases are TGTGCCTGGAGTGTATCCGGGACAGGGGGATATGGCTACACCTTC.

This clone has only a few counts. The chain recombines TRBV5-1 with TRBJ1-1; D might be TRBD1 (5 bases). This CDR3 has 15 amino acids. V was cut by 3 bases and J by 0 bases, with 12 bases left in between. CDR1 and CDR2 from the germline V gene are SGHRS and YFSETQ. CDR3 protein: CASSSAGTMNTEAFF. DNA of the CDR3: TGCGCCAGCAGCTCGGCAGGGACTATGAACACTGAAGCTTTCTTT.